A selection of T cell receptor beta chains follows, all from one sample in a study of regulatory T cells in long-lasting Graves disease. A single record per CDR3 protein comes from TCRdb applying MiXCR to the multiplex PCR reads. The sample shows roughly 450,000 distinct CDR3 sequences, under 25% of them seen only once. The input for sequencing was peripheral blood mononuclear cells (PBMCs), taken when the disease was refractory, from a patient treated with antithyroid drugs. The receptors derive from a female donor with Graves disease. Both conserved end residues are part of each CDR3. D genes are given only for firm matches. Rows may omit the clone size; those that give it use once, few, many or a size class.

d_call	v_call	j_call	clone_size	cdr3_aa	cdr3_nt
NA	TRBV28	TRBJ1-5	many	CASSLEVGNQPQHF	TGTGCCAGCAGCTTAGAGGTGGGCAATCAGCCCCAGCATTTT
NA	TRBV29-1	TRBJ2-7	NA	CSVEKARDTAYEQYF	TGCAGCGTTGAAAAGGCCCGGGACACAGCCTACGAGCAGTACTTC
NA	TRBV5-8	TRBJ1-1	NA	CASSLGGGNVEAFF	TGTGCCAGCAGCTTGGGTGGGGGTAACGTTGAAGCTTTCTTT
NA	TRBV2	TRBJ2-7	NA	CASSYGSYEQCF	TGTGCCAGCAGTTACGGATCCTACGAGCAGTGCTTC
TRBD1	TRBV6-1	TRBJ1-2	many	CASSDRGPIVYGYTF	TGTGCCAGCAGTGACAGGGGGCCGATCGTCTATGGCTACACCTTC
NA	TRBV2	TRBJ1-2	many	CASSDSPYGYTF	TGTGCCAGCAGTGACAGTCCCTATGGCTACACCTTC
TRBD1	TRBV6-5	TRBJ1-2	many	CASSLGQASYGYTF	TGTGCCAGCAGTTTGGGACAGGCAAGCTATGGCTACACCTTC
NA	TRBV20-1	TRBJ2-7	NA	CSAGYINNLIYEQYF	TGCAGTGCTGGGTACATAAATAATTTAATCTACGAGCAGTACTTC
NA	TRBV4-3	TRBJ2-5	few	CASSQEGSETQYF	TGCGCCAGCAGCCAAGAAGGTTCGGAGACCCAGTACTTC
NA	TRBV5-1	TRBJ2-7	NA	CASSLDMTAYEQYF	TGCGCCAGCAGCTTGGACATGACAGCCTACGAGCAGTACTTC
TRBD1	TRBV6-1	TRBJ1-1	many	CASRRTGVKSEAFF	TGTGCCAGCAGGCGGACAGGGGTGAAGAGTGAAGCTTTCTTT
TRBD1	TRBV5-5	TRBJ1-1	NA	CASSPGDSISPKGAEAFF	TGTGCCAGCAGCCCGGGGGACAGCATATCCCCGAAGGGCGCTGAAGCTTTCTTT
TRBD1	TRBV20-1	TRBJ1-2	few	CSASDRENYGYTF	TGCAGTGCTAGTGACAGGGAGAACTATGGCTACACCTTC
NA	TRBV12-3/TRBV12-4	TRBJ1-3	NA	CASSAGTAPRNTIYF	TGTGCCAGCAGCGCTGGGACCGCTCCGAGGAACACCATATATTTT
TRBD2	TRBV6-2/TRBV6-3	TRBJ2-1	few	CASSYQRELNEQFF	TGTGCCAGCAGTTACCAGCGGGAGCTCAATGAGCAGTTCTTC
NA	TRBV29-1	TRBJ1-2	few	CSVEASSGGYTF	TGCAGCGTTGAAGCTTCCTCGGGGGGCTACACCTTC
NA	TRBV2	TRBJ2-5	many	CASSGQEEGTQYF	TGTGCCAGCAGTGGACAGGAGGAGGGGACCCAGTACTTC
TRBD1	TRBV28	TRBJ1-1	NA	CASSSTGGWNTEAFF	TGTGCCAGCAGTTCGACAGGGGGCTGGAACACTGAAGCTTTCTTT
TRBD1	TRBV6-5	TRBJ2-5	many	CASSYSRTGQETQYF	TGTGCCAGCAGTTACTCCAGGACAGGCCAAGAGACCCAGTACTTC
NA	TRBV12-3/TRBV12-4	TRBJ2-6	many	CASSFRDPGANVLTF	TGTGCCAGCAGTTTTCGGGATCCGGGGGCCAACGTCCTGACTTTC
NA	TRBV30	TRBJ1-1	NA	CAWSVGQGDTEAFF	TGTGCCTGGAGTGTGGGGCAGGGTGACACTGAAGCTTTCTTT
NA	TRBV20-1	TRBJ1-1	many	CSARVGAAEAFF	TGCAGTGCTAGAGTGGGCGCGGCTGAAGCTTTCTTT
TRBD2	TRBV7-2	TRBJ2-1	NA	CASTSAGGYNEQFF	TGTGCCAGCACCTCAGCGGGGGGCTACAATGAGCAGTTCTTC
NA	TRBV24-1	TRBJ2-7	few	CATSDRGDEQYF	TGTGCCACCAGTGACCGAGGGGACGAGCAGTACTTC
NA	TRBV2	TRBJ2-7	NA	CASRSGYEQYF	TGTGCCAGCAGGTCCGGGTACGAGCAGTACTTC
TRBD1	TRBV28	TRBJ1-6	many	CASNPGDRGFNSPLHF	TGTGCCAGCAATCCCGGGGACAGGGGTTTTAATTCACCCCTCCACTTT
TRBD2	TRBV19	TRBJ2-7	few	CASSIVGLAGPEQYF	TGTGCCAGTAGTATAGTCGGACTAGCGGGACCCGAGCAGTACTTC
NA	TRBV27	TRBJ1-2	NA	CASSLLSGNYGYTF	TGTGCCAGCAGTTTGTTGTCCGGAAACTATGGCTACACCTTC
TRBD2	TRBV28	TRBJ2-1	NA	CASSLSLLQFWSGGRHNEQFF	TGTGCCAGCAGTTTATCCCTCTTACAGTTTTGGTCGGGGGGACGCCACAATGAGCAGTTCTTC
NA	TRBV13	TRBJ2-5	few	CASSPTRRETQYF	TGTGCCAGCAGCCCGACTAGAAGGGAGACCCAGTACTTC
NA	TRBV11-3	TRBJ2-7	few	CASTDRVGREYEQYF	TGTGCCAGCACCGATCGGGTGGGCAGGGAATACGAGCAGTACTTC
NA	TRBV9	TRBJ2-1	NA	CASSVWGSGPGSGNEQFF	TGTGCCAGCAGCGTATGGGGTAGCGGACCGGGGTCGGGGAATGAGCAGTTCTTC
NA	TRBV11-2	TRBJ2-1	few	CASSLRIDRSSDNEQFF	TGTGCCAGCAGCTTACGGATAGACCGAAGTTCTGACAATGAGCAGTTCTTC
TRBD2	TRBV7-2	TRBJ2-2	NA	CASSRTSGGRGGELFF	TGTGCCAGCAGCCGTACTAGCGGGGGCCGGGGCGGGGAGCTGTTTTTT
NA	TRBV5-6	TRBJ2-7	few	CASSYLLTPQYF	TGTGCCAGCAGCTACCTTCTCACTCCCCAGTACTTC
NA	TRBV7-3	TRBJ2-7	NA	CASSLSRIGPPYEQYF	TGTGCCAGCAGCTTATCCCGAATCGGTCCTCCCTACGAGCAGTACTTC
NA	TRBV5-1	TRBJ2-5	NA	CASSLARTGRAETQYF	TGCGCCAGCAGCTTGGCAAGGACAGGGAGGGCGGAGACCCAGTACTTC
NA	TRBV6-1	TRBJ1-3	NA	CASSATGLSSGNTIYF	TGTGCCAGCAGTGCTACCGGGTTAAGCTCTGGAAACACCATATATTTT
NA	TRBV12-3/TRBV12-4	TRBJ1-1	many	CASSHVVNTEAFF	TGTGCCAGCAGCCATGTCGTGAACACTGAAGCTTTCTTT
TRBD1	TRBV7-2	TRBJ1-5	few	CASSSDRGREEPQHF	TGTGCCAGCAGCTCCGACAGGGGGCGGGAAGAGCCCCAGCATTTT
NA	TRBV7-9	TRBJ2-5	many	CASSLLAGFQETQYF	TGTGCCAGCAGCTTATTAGCAGGCTTCCAAGAGACCCAGTACTTC
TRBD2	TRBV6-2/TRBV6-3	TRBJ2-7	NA	CASRTGLAGRYEQYF	TGTGCCAGCAGGACCGGACTAGCGGGGAGATACGAGCAGTACTTC
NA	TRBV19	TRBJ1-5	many	CASTRTQNQPQHF	TGTGCCAGTACCCGGACTCAGAATCAGCCCCAGCATTTT
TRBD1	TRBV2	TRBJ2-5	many	CASSEGTGGETQYF	TGTGCCAGCAGTGAGGGGACAGGGGGAGAGACCCAGTACTTC
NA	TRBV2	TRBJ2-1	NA	CASSVQGPNEQFF	TGTGCCAGCAGTGTGCAAGGCCCCAATGAGCAGTTCTTC
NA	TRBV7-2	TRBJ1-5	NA	CASSLTGLSNQPQHF	TGTGCCAGCAGCTTAACAGGGTTGAGCAATCAGCCCCAGCATTTT
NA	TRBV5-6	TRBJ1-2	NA	CASSWSPGFGGYTF	TGTGCCAGCAGTTGGAGTCCCGGGTTCGGTGGCTACACCTTC
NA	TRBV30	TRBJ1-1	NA	CAWKTSGVLNTEAFF	TGTGCCTGGAAAACCTCTGGGGTTTTGAACACTGAAGCTTTCTTT
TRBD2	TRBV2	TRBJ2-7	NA	CASSERGGLAVPIGPYEQYF	TGTGCCAGCAGTGAGCGAGGTGGACTAGCGGTTCCGATAGGCCCCTACGAGCAGTACTTC
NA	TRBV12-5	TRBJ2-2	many	CASGPGHSGSSELFF	TGTGCTAGTGGCCCCGGACACAGCGGTTCGTCGGAGCTGTTTTTT
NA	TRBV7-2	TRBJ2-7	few	CASSRMEGSYEQYF	TGTGCCAGCAGCCGGATGGAGGGTTCCTACGAGCAGTACTTC
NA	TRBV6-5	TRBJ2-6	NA	CASSYDESSGANVLTF	TGTGCCAGCAGTTACGACGAGAGCTCTGGGGCCAACGTCCTGACTTTC